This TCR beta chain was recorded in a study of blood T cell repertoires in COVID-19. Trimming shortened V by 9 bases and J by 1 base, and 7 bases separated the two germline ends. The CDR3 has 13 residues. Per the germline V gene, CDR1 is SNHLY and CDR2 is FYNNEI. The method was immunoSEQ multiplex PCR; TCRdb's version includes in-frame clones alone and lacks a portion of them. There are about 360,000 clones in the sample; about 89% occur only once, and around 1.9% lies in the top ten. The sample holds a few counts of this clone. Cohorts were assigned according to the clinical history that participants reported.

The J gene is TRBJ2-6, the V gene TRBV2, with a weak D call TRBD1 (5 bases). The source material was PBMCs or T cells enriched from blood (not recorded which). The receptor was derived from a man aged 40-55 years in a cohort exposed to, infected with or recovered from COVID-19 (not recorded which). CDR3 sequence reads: CARTASGANVLTF. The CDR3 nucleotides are TGTGCCAGGACAGCTTCTGGGGCCAACGTCCTGACTTTC. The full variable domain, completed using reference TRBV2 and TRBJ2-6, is EPEVTQTPSHQVTQMGQEVILRCVPISNHLYFYWYRQILGQKVEFLVSFYNNEISEKSEIFDDQFSVERPDGSNFTLKIRSTKLEDSAMYFCARTASGANVLTFGAGSRLTVL.